This T cell receptor beta chain was profiled in a study of T cell responses to AZD1222 COVID-19 vaccine (dated by TCRdb to the early 2020s). Some background on the complete study: AZD1222 recipients with second doses at about 4 weeks or about 12 weeks were pooled, because spike-specific TCR depth and breadth did not differ between schedules. TCR sequencing was performed for over 230 trial participants, of whom around 200 were given two doses of AZD1222 and around 25 were given two doses of MenACWY control vaccine. Trial participants were enrolled by age into 18-55, 56-69 and 70-plus year subgroups, with around 150, 28 and 57 TCR-sequenced participants respectively. Study-level results and caveats: The vaccine-associated CD4 TCRs covered the entire spike protein, and the dominant responses fell in regions 160-218 and 743-854. The 56-69-year group was small, and its depth increase did not reach significance, likely because of low power. Conclusions about previously exposed vaccinees are limited, since just six AZD1222 recipients were seropositive for SARS-CoV-2 at baseline. Participants were mostly white British and included more females than males, and it was suggested by the authors that clonal diversity may have been underestimated. Because no day 14 peak-response samples were available, the repertoires could be characterized only after the peak T cell response. After two AZD1222 doses, spike-specific TCR breadth and depth were significantly higher than at day 0 and than in MenACWY recipients. Reportedly, almost half of the unique spike-specific TCRs recognized epitopes lying outside the regions that are mutated in the B.1.351 and B.1.1.7 variants.

The CDR3 regions of human TCRbeta chains were subjected to immunosequencing. In the authors' own workflow: Repertoire TCRs were matched against a reference library of SARS-CoV-2-specific TCRs generated with the MIRA antigen-specificity platform. Breadth meant the fraction of unique TCRs that were SARS-CoV-2-associated, whereas depth meant the fraction of total T cells that were SARS-CoV-2-associated. Using the MIRA data, each spike-specific TCR was mapped to the spike region that the TCR reacts to and placed in a CD4 or CD8 class. Log10-transformed breadth and depth values were compared by one-way ANOVA with Sidak's multiple comparisons tests. The clones in this table, taken by TCRdb from immuneACCESS, are in-frame only. Not every clone is retained; where verified, under half of the shortfall comes from an unresolved V gene, and the cause of the rest is unknown. That table supplies the V and J calls and clone size; D and trimming were determined from the DNA. The sample data list some 160,000 clones, and approximately 90% of these were observed just once. The top ten clonotypes cover 4% to 5.5% of the sample.

This clone was picked up one time. It has no known antigen specificity. No base quality values were provided; no much bigger clone lies one nucleotide off. Trimming at the junction amounts to 4 bases on V and 7 bases on J, and the germline ends lie 40 bases apart. Looking up the germline V gene (reference sequence) yields CDR1 MNHEY and CDR2 SMNVEV. Taken from cysteine to phenylalanine, the CDR3 has 22 residues. The CDR3 DNA has 66 bases and is translated from base 1. What this sample's time point label stands for: baseline before first vaccination. Samples from vaccinated people were obtained from the UK trials COV001 and COV002, which included a single-blind randomized controlled phase 2/3 trial of AZD1222 (ChAdOx1 nCoV-19) in healthy adults. For TCRbeta chain sequencing, PBMC samples were collected from trial participants at day 0 and at day 28 after the second dose.

The chain couples TRBV27 to TRBJ1-1; no D gene is confidently identified. Specimen: peripheral blood, collected on day 0 of AZD1222 vaccination. The sequence derives from an adult in good health. The nucleotides read TGTGCCAGCAGTTCCTACCCCTTAAACAAGTTCGTTTTCGGCAGGCCAGGTGGTGAAGCTTTCTTT. It specifies CASSSYPLNKFVFGRPGGEAFF.